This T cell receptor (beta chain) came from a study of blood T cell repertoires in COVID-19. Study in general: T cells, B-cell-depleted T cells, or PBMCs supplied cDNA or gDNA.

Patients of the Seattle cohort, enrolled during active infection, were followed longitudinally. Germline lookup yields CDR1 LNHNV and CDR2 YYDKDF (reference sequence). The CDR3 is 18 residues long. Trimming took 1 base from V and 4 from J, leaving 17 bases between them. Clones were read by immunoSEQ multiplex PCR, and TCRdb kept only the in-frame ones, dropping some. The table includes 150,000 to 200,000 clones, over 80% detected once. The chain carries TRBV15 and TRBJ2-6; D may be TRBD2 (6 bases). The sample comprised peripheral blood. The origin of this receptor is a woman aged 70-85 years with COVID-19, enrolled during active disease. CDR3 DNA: TGTGCCACCAGCAGAGCACGGGCTGGGGGGTACGGGGCCAACGTCCTGACTTTC. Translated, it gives CATSRARAGGYGANVLTF.